This T cell receptor beta chain was identified during a study of blood T cell repertoires in COVID-19. Study at large: Material from acute and convalescent COVID-19 was sourced from the United States, Italy and Spain. The analysed material was cDNA or gDNA that came from T cells, B-cell-depleted T cells, or PBMCs.

Assay used: immunoSEQ multiplex PCR; TCRdb lists only in-frame clones, some missing. The sample lists 150,000 or so clones; about 88% were seen once. The CDR3 loop spans 18 amino acids. V lost 0 bases and J lost 5; bases outside the gene matches: 12. Per germline, CDR1 SGHDN and CDR2 FVKESK. V gene TRBV14 combines with J gene TRBJ2-5; 10 bases agree with TRBD2. The TCR was taken from a woman at least 80 years old with acute or convalescent COVID-19. The specimen sequenced was peripheral blood. CDR3 nucleotide sequence: TGTGCCAGCAGCCAAGATCTGCTAGCGGGAGAATGGTGGGAGACCCAGTACTTC. Its protein is CASSQDLLAGEWWETQYF.